This note documents a single TCR beta chain sequence. Its matching antigen is unknown. Gene names are mouse gene names. The data were obtained in a study of tissue T cells after allogeneic stem cell transplantation. Regarding the study as a whole: Motif-based clustering found tissue-specific repertoire signatures shared across patients, though few clones were shared. Anatomically similar tissues had similar TCR repertoires within each patient.

Profiled with immunoSEQ multiplex PCR; TCRdb holds only in-frame clones, not every one. The sample contains 4,000 to 5,000 clones, 59% of which appear only once. Noted time point: mouse harvest day 7 after allogeneic transplant. Mouse grafts combined 10^7 T-cell-depleted bone marrow cells with 10^6 splenic CD5+ T cells. This mouse GVHD model was MHC-mismatched B6 to BALB/c, profiled day 7 or 14. Sequencing input: spleen. This clonotype was obtained from a female BALB/c mouse given C57BL/6 T cells with graft-versus-host disease after an allogeneic hematopoietic cell transplant.

The sequenced CDR3 bases are TGTGCCAGCAGCTTAGGGTTTAACCAAGACACCCAGTAC. It translates to CASSLGFNQDTQY. The entire CDR3 reads CASSLGFNQDTQYF. This chain joins TRBV3 and TRBJ2-5; unclear D gene. The observed sequence ends 1 residue before the CDR3 terminus, with the missing tail filled in from the germline J gene. Germline V gene data show CDR1 as SNHLY and CDR2 as FYNGKV (reference sequence). CDR3 length: 14 amino acids. V was trimmed by 1 base and J by 0 bases, leaving 5 bases between them. Full variable domain (outside the CDR3, taken from reference TRBV3 and TRBJ2-5): GPKVLQIPSHQIIDMGQMVTLNCDPVSNHLYFYWYKQILGQQMEFLVNFYNGKVMEKSKLFKDQFSVERPDGSYFTLKIQPTALEDSAVYFCASSLGFNQDTQYFGPGTRLLVL.